Shown below are 21 T cell receptor beta chains from a single sample sequenced in a study of somatic mutations in cytotoxic T cells in rheumatoid arthritis. Generated by immunoSEQ multiplex PCR, the TCRdb table keeps only in-frame clones and is missing some. The sample records 12,000 to 15,000 clones, over 80% being singletons. Sequencing input: CD8+ T cells sorted from blood. The receptors originated from an adult with rheumatoid arthritis.

This CDR3 is CASSLLSPLGTKNIQYF. The CDR3 DNA sequence: TGTGCCAGCAGTTTACTCAGCCCGTTAGGGACCAAAAACATTCAGTACTTC. The chain carries TRBV28 and TRBJ2-4, with unresolved D. Germline V gene sequence: CDR1 MDHEN, CDR2 SYDVKM. CDR3 length: 17 amino acids. The V end lost 2 bases, the J end lost 2 bases, and 16 bases lay between the germline ends.

The genes are TRBV13 and TRBJ2-6; 11 bases are shared with TRBD2. CDR3 size: 17 residues. Per germline, CDR1 PRHDT and CDR2 FYEKMQ (reference sequence). The junction had 5 bases not matched to a gene; V was cut back by 5 bases and J by 2 bases. The DNA for the CDR3 is TGTGCCAGCAGCCCTAGACTAGCGGGAACTGGGGCCAACGTCCTGACTTTC. It specifies CASSPRLAGTGANVLTF. Drawing the rest from reference TRBV13 and TRBJ2-6, the complete variable domain is AAGVIQSPRHLIKEKRETATLKCYPIPRHDTVYWYQQGPGQDPQFLISFYEKMQSDKGSIPDRFSAQQFSDYHSELNMSSLELGDSALYFCASSPRLAGTGANVLTFGAGSRLTVL.

By share, this clone ranks as medium-sized. The gene calls are TRBV7-2 and TRBJ2-1; 14 positions match TRBD2. V gave up 5 bases and J gave up 6 bases; unmatched junction bases: 3. The CDR3 has 15 amino acids. Germline V gene data show CDR1 as SGHTA and CDR2 as FQGNSA. CDR3 region: CASSPGLAGANEQFF. The CDR3 DNA is TGTGCCAGCAGCCCGGGACTAGCGGGGGCCAATGAGCAGTTCTTC.

The J gene is TRBJ1-1, the V gene TRBV19; 9 bases are a match to TRBD1. Unmatched junction bases numbered 13, after V lost 6 bases and J lost 5 bases. The germline V gene has CDR1 LNHDA and CDR2 SQIVND (reference sequence). This CDR3 has 16 residues. The CDR3 here is CASRTGFRQGGTEAFF. DNA for the CDR3: TGTGCCAGTAGGACTGGCTTTCGACAGGGGGGAACTGAAGCTTTCTTT.

This sequence joins TRBV4-1 and TRBJ2-1, with D possibly matching TRBD1 (5 bases). CDR1 MGHRA and CDR2 YSYEKL come from the germline V gene. This CDR3 spans 14 amino acids. Trimming left V 2 bases short and J 5 bases short, with 10 bases between. The CDR3 loop is CASSQLGVNNEQFF. The CDR3, as DNA: TGCGCCAGCAGCCAATTAGGGGTGAACAATGAGCAGTTCTTC.

CDR3 DNA: TGTGCCAGTACGATAGGATGGGCGCGGAACACTGAAGCTTTCTTT. This translates into CASTIGWARNTEAFF. The genes are TRBV19 and TRBJ1-1, with unresolved D. The CDR3 contains 15 residues. V shed 7 bases and J shed 1 base, with 16 bases lying between them. The germline V gene encodes CDR1 LNHDA and CDR2 SQIVND (reference sequence).

This clone was found once. V usage is TRBV7-9 and J usage is TRBJ2-3; TRBD1 aligns across 7 bases. Germline CDR1 and CDR2: SEHNR and FQNEAQ (reference sequence). Trimming took 4 bases from V and 4 from J; bases not matched to a gene: 8. The CDR3 totals 15 residues. CDR3: CASSSDRATSDTQYF. The CDR3 nucleotides are TGTGCCAGCAGCTCAGACAGGGCAACGTCAGATACGCAGTATTTT. The full variable domain, its missing parts supplied by reference TRBV7-9 and TRBJ2-3, is DTGVSQNPRHKITKRGQNVTFRCDPISEHNRLYWYRQTLGQGPEFLTYFQNEAQLEKSRLLSDRFSAERPKGSFSTLEIQRTEQGDSAMYLCASSSDRATSDTQYFGPGTRLTVL.

The chain joins TRBV28 to TRBJ2-2; D may be TRBD2 (5 bases). The V gene lost 7 bases and the J gene lost 1 base, with 10 bases spanning the gap. The length of the CDR3 is 14 residues. Germline V gene lookup returns CDR1 MDHEN and CDR2 SYDVKM. The CDR3 is CASKEAGNTGELFF. CDR3 sequence (DNA): TGTGCCAGCAAGGAGGCAGGGAACACCGGGGAGCTGTTTTTT.

This chain connects TRBV30 to TRBJ1-1; D gene uncertain. Trimming pared 7 bases from V and 6 bases from J, leaving 12 bases between. The CDR3 runs to 11 residues. Germline CDR1 is GTSNPN and CDR2 is SVGIG (reference sequence). The CDR3 nucleotides read TGTGCCTTCCTGCGGGAGCCTGAAGCTTTCTTT. Residues: CAFLREPEAFF.

The V gene is TRBV10-2, the J gene TRBJ1-4; D might be TRBD1 (5 bases). The V end was cut by 3 bases, the J end by 6 bases, with 11 bases between. The CDR3 covers 14 residues. Germline V gene data show CDR1 as WSHSY and CDR2 as SAAADI. The CDR3 is CASSDGGYDEKLFF. The CDR3 DNA sequence: TGCGCCAGCAGTGATGGGGGATACGATGAAAAACTGTTTTTT.

This clone was detected only once. The J gene is TRBJ2-3, the V gene TRBV7-3; TRBD2 might be the D (7 bases). From germline, CDR1 is SGHTA and CDR2 FQGTGA. This CDR3 is built from 16 residues. The V and J ends lost 3 bases and 3 bases respectively, with 16 bases between them. The CDR3 region is CASSFGEGDRTDTQYF. CDR3 nucleotides: TGTGCCAGCAGCTTTGGGGAGGGGGATCGGACAGATACGCAGTATTTT.

This clone was detected only a few times. This chain uses TRBV5-4 with TRBJ2-7; D remains ambiguous. The V end lost 0 bases, the J end lost 3 bases, and 7 bases lay between the germline ends. The CDR3 covers 13 residues. The germline V gene encodes CDR1 SGHNT and CDR2 YYREEE (reference sequence). CDR3 sequence: CASSLDGLYEQYF. CDR3 DNA: TGTGCCAGCAGCTTGGACGGGCTCTACGAGCAGTACTTC. The whole variable domain, filled in from reference TRBV5-4 and TRBJ2-7, reads ETGVTQSPTHLIKTRGQQVTLRCSSQSGHNTVSWYQQALGQGPQFIFQYYREEENGRGNFPPRFSGLQFPNYSSELNVNALELDDSALYLCASSLDGLYEQYFGPGTRLTVT.

The chain recombines TRBV7-6 with TRBJ2-2, with 8 nucleotides matching TRBD2. Germline-derived CDR1 and CDR2 are SGHVS and FNYEAQ. The V segment lost 9 bases and the J segment 6 bases; nucleotides outside the gene matches: 6. The CDR3 is 13 amino acids. The CDR3 region is CASGSGRSGELFF. For the CDR3, the DNA is TGTGCCAGTGGCAGCGGGAGATCCGGGGAGCTGTTTTTT. Full variable domain (rest looked up from reference TRBV7-6 and TRBJ2-2): GAGVSQSPRYKVTKRGQDVALRCDPISGHVSLYWYRQALGQGPEFLTYFNYEAQQDKSGLPNDRFSAERPEGSISTLTIQRTEQRDSAMYRCASGSGRSGELFFGEGSRLTVL.

This rearrangement joins TRBV30 to TRBJ2-3, with 7 nucleotides matching TRBD2. Trimming cost V 0 bases and J 1 base; bases outside gene matches: 4. CDR3 length: 15 amino acids. Germline CDR1 and CDR2: GTSNPN and SVGIG (reference sequence). The CDR3, as DNA: TGTGCCTGGAGTGTAAGTGCGGGGGGCACAGATACGCAGTATTTT. Translated: CAWSVSAGGTDTQYF.

The chain carries TRBV30 and TRBJ1-1; D remains unclear. CDR1 is GTSNPN, CDR2 SVGIG, per germline (reference sequence). The CDR3 sequence is 13 residues long. Trimming pared 0 bases from V and 3 bases from J, leaving 8 bases between. CDR3 nucleotide sequence: TGTGCCTGGAGTGTACGGGGAGACACTGAAGCTTTCTTT. The encoded protein is CAWSVRGDTEAFF. The full variable domain, rest sourced from reference TRBV30 and TRBJ1-1, is SQTIHQWPATLVQPVGSPLSLECTVEGTSNPNLYWYRQAAGRGLQLLFYSVGIGQISSEVPQNLSASRPQDRQFILSSKKLLLSDSGFYLCAWSVRGDTEAFFGQGTRLTVV.

The rearrangement joins TRBV7-9 to TRBJ1-5, with D possibly being TRBD1 (5 bases). The CDR3 has 14 amino acids. Per germline, CDR1 SEHNR and CDR2 FQNEAQ (reference sequence). V gave up 5 bases and J gave up 2 bases, with 10 bases separating them. The CDR3 region is CASSTGTGNQPQHF. The CDR3 bases are TGTGCCAGCAGCACCGGGACGGGCAATCAGCCCCAGCATTTT.

This clone has a single count. The chain carries TRBV6-4 and TRBJ1-1; D unclear. The CDR3 has 15 amino acids. V lost 0 bases and J 1 base, leaving 9 bases between the germline ends. Germline V CDR1 and CDR2: MRHNA, SNTAGT. Here the CDR3 DNA reads TGTGCCAGCAGTGACTCTCGGGGAGGGAACACTGAAGCTTTCTTT. Translation gives CASSDSRGGNTEAFF.

The V call is TRBV19, the J call TRBJ1-5; 7 nucleotides agree with TRBD1. The CDR3 has 13 amino acids. CDR1 is LNHDA, CDR2 SQIVND, per germline (reference sequence). J lost 4 bases, V lost 5 bases, and 2 bases had no gene match. CDR3 residues: CASSVTGNQPQHF. The CDR3 DNA follows: TGTGCCAGTAGTGTGACAGGGAATCAGCCCCAGCATTTT.

This clone was counted between two and nine times. This chain joins TRBV7-9 and TRBJ1-6; 10 nucleotides align to TRBD1. CDR1 and CDR2 from the germline V gene are SEHNR and FQNEAQ (reference sequence). With V trimmed by 3 bases and J by 8 bases, 7 bases remained unmatched. This CDR3 is 16 amino acids long. The CDR3 loop is CASSLTAGTGDSPLHF. CDR3 coding DNA: TGTGCCAGCAGCTTGACCGCCGGGACAGGGGATTCACCCCTCCACTTT.

The chain has TRBV7-9 and TRBJ1-2, with D possibly TRBD1 on 6 matching bases. V lost 5 bases and J 4 bases, leaving 17 bases between the germline ends. The V gene's germline CDR1 is SEHNR and CDR2 FQNEAQ (reference sequence). CDR3 length equals 15 residues. The chain's CDR3 is CASSPTFGGGYGYTF. The CDR3 coding sequence is TGTGCCAGCAGCCCGACGTTCGGGGGCGGCTATGGCTACACCTTC.

Remarks on this clone: A read error is likely here: a far larger clone is one base away. This chain uses TRBV4-1 with TRBJ2-7; 9 bases line up with TRBD2. V gave up 5 bases and J gave up 2 bases; unmatched junction bases: 7. CDR3 length equals 15 residues. CDR1 is MGHRA, CDR2 YSYEKL, per germline. CDR3 sequence: CASSLLAGTPYEQYF. The CDR3 coding sequence is TGCGCCAGCAGCTTACTAGCGGGCACTCCCTACGAGCAGTACTTC.